These T cell receptor beta chains were read from a single sample in a study of identical twins. TCRdb called the 5' RACE reads again in MiXCR, with one record for every CDR3 protein. The profile shows 280,000 or so distinct CDR3 sequences, under 9.5% of them singletons. This sample also appeared in a second study, on yellow fever vaccine responses in identical twins.

Sequences were obtained from memory (CD45RO+) T cells sorted from blood. The receptors originated from a young woman in good health. CDR3s include the opening cysteine and the closing phenylalanine or tryptophan. Fields, in order: clone size, D gene, J gene, V gene, CDR3 DNA, CDR3 protein. A D gene is named only where the DNA matches it firmly. Size values are once, few and many counts, or a class for expanded clones, and some rows have none.

>-|-|TRBJ2-1|TRBV20-1
TGCAGTGCTAGACAGGGTTCCTACAATGAGCAGTTCTTC
CSARQGSYNEQFF
>-|TRBD2|TRBJ2-5|TRBV7-3
TGTGCCAGCAGCTTAACAGGGACTAGGGGAGAGACCCAGTACTTC
CASSLTGTRGETQYF
>many|-|TRBJ1-6|TRBV20-1
TGCAGTGCTAGTGGGACGGTCCAGCTTAATTCACCCCTCCACTTT
CSASGTVQLNSPLHF
>few|-|TRBJ1-2|TRBV20-1
TGCAGTGCCCCACAGGGAACCGGTACCTATGGCTACACCTTC
CSAPQGTGTYGYTF
>-|-|TRBJ2-5|TRBV27
TGTGCCAGCAGGCCGCAAACAGGGTTTGGGACCCAGTACTTC
CASRPQTGFGTQYF
>many|-|TRBJ2-1|TRBV6-1
TGTGCCAGCAGCCCACCATGGAGCTCCTACAATGAGCAGTTCTTC
CASSPPWSSYNEQFF
>few|TRBD1|TRBJ2-2|TRBV5-1
TGCGCCAGCAGCACGGGACAGTTCACCGGGGAGCTGTTTTTT
CASSTGQFTGELFF
>-|-|TRBJ1-3|TRBV6-1
TGTGCCAGCAGTACAGGGTACGATGGAAACACCATATATTTT
CASSTGYDGNTIYF
>many|-|TRBJ2-5|TRBV20-1
TGCAGCGCGACAGGGAGGAAAGAGACCCAGTACTTC
CSATGRKETQYF
>many|-|TRBJ1-2|TRBV3-1
TGTGCCAGCAGCCTTGGCGGTTGGGGAGACTATGGCTACACCTTC
CASSLGGWGDYGYTF
>few|-|TRBJ1-5|TRBV20-1
TGCAGTGCTAATTTGGTTGGGGATGGGGTGGCCCAGCATTTT
CSANLVGDGVAQHF
>-|-|TRBJ1-6|TRBV18
TGTGCCAGCTCACCACTCGTCGACAGCTCAAACTCACCCCTCCACTTT
CASSPLVDSSNSPLHF
>few|TRBD1|TRBJ2-2|TRBV27
TGTGCCAGCCGTTCAGGGGGCGCCAGCACCGGGGAGCTGTTTTTT
CASRSGGASTGELFF
>many|-|TRBJ1-4|TRBV5-1
TGCGCCAGCAGCTCAGGGCGGACGAATGAAAAACTGTTTTTT
CASSSGRTNEKLFF
>few|TRBD1|TRBJ1-2|TRBV29-1
TGCAGCGTTGGAACGGGACAGGGGCACTATGGCTACACCTTC
CSVGTGQGHYGYTF